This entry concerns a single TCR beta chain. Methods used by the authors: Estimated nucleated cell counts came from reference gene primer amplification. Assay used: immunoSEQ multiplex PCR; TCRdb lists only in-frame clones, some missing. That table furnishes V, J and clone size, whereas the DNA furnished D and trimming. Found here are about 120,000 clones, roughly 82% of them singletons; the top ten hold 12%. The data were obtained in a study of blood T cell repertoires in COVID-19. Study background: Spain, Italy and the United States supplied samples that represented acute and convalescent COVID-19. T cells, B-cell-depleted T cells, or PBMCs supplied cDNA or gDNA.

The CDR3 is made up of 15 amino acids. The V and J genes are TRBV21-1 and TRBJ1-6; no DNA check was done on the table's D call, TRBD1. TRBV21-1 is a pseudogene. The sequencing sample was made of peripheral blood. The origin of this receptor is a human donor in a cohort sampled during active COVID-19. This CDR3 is CASRDRGFGDSPLHF. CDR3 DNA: TGTGCCAGCAGGGACAGGGGGTTTGGGGATTCACCCCTCCACTTT.